These T cell receptor beta chains were read from a single sample in a study of cytomegalovirus exposure and HLA in healthy donors. Profiling relied on immunoSEQ multiplex PCR, and the TCRdb table lists in-frame clones only, not all of them. The sample carries about 180,000 clones, 70% to 80% recorded once. The sample consisted of PBMCs. These receptors all come from a man aged 25 to 45 in good health and CMV-seronegative. Each CDR3 is given with its conserved first and last residue. A D gene is named only where the DNA matches it firmly. Not every row has a clone size; where given, it reads once, few, many or a size class.

cdr3_aa: CASSYPRQGGRAFF
cdr3_nt: TGTGCCAGCAGTTACCCTAGACAGGGTGGTCGAGCTTTCTTT
clone_size: NA
d_call: TRBD1
v_call: TRBV6-6
j_call: TRBJ1-1

cdr3_aa: CASSLASGGTGHYEQYF
cdr3_nt: TGTGCCAGCAGCTTAGCGTCCGGAGGGACAGGGCACTACGAGCAGTACTTC
clone_size: NA
d_call: TRBD1
v_call: TRBV7-2
j_call: TRBJ2-7

cdr3_aa: CASRVTSGALGQYF
cdr3_nt: TGTGCCAGCAGAGTTACTAGCGGGGCTTTGGGGCAGTACTTC
clone_size: NA
d_call: TRBD2
v_call: TRBV2
j_call: TRBJ2-7

cdr3_aa: CASSYLRDVNTGELFF
cdr3_nt: TGTGCCAGCAGTTACTTGCGGGATGTGAACACCGGGGAGCTGTTTTTT
clone_size: NA
d_call: NA
v_call: TRBV6-6
j_call: TRBJ2-2

cdr3_aa: CASSFGQGDLEQFF
cdr3_nt: TGTGCCAGCAGCTTTGGACAGGGGGATCTTGAGCAGTTCTTC
clone_size: NA
d_call: TRBD1
v_call: TRBV5-6
j_call: TRBJ2-1

cdr3_aa: CASSSIEQETQYF
cdr3_nt: TGCGCCAGCAGTAGCATTGAACAAGAGACCCAGTACTTC
clone_size: NA
d_call: NA
v_call: TRBV10-2
j_call: TRBJ2-5

cdr3_aa: CAISPGLAGPEQYF
cdr3_nt: TGTGCCATCAGCCCGGGACTAGCGGGCCCCGAGCAGTACTTC
clone_size: NA
d_call: TRBD2
v_call: TRBV10-3
j_call: TRBJ2-7

cdr3_aa: CASSSRQDATNEKLFF
cdr3_nt: TGTGCCAGCAGCTCCCGACAGGACGCAACTAATGAAAAACTGTTTTTT
clone_size: NA
d_call: NA
v_call: TRBV9
j_call: TRBJ1-4

cdr3_aa: CASRPGTGSYEQYF
cdr3_nt: TGTGCCAGCCGGCCCGGGACAGGCTCCTACGAGCAGTACTTC
clone_size: few
d_call: TRBD1
v_call: TRBV2
j_call: TRBJ2-7

cdr3_aa: CASTHRGGSDGYTF
cdr3_nt: TGTGCCAGCACACACCGAGGGGGTTCGGATGGCTACACCTTC
clone_size: NA
d_call: NA
v_call: TRBV27
j_call: TRBJ1-2

cdr3_aa: CASSPDRSKETQYF
cdr3_nt: TGCGCCAGCAGCCCGGACAGGAGTAAAGAGACCCAGTACTTC
clone_size: NA
d_call: TRBD1
v_call: TRBV5-1
j_call: TRBJ2-5

cdr3_aa: CASSMAGTDTQYF
cdr3_nt: TGTGCCAGTAGTATGGCAGGGACAGATACGCAGTATTTT
clone_size: NA
d_call: NA
v_call: TRBV19
j_call: TRBJ2-3

cdr3_aa: CASSPPGQNTQYF
cdr3_nt: TGTGCCAGCTCACCACCTGGACAGAATACGCAGTATTTT
clone_size: few
d_call: NA
v_call: TRBV18
j_call: TRBJ2-3

cdr3_aa: CASSAKAGGVYNEQFF
cdr3_nt: TGTGCCAGCAGCGCAAAGGCGGGAGGGGTCTACAATGAGCAGTTCTTC
clone_size: NA
d_call: TRBD2
v_call: TRBV5-6
j_call: TRBJ2-1

cdr3_aa: CASNSGVTYNEQFF
cdr3_nt: TGTGCCAGCAATAGCGGGGTCACCTACAATGAGCAGTTCTTC
clone_size: NA
d_call: TRBD2
v_call: TRBV2
j_call: TRBJ2-1

cdr3_aa: CASSPGTDTQYF
cdr3_nt: TGTGCCAGCAGCCCAGGCACAGATACGCAGTATTTT
clone_size: NA
d_call: NA
v_call: TRBV11-3
j_call: TRBJ2-3

cdr3_aa: CASSFMDRAWEQYF
cdr3_nt: TGTGCCAGCAGTTTCATGGACAGGGCATGGGAGCAGTACTTC
clone_size: NA
d_call: TRBD1
v_call: TRBV28
j_call: TRBJ2-7

cdr3_aa: CASSLGLAGVDTQYF
cdr3_nt: TGTGCCAGCAGCTTGGGGCTAGCGGGAGTAGATACGCAGTATTTT
clone_size: once
d_call: TRBD2
v_call: TRBV5-4
j_call: TRBJ2-3

cdr3_aa: CASSESRSGTGSHEQYF
cdr3_nt: TGTGCCAGCAGTGAATCCAGATCCGGGACAGGGTCCCACGAGCAGTACTTC
clone_size: NA
d_call: TRBD1
v_call: TRBV25-1
j_call: TRBJ2-7

cdr3_aa: CASSDRTAPSTDTQYF
cdr3_nt: TGCGCCAGCAGTGACCGGACTGCACCTAGCACAGATACGCAGTATTTT
clone_size: NA
d_call: NA
v_call: TRBV10-1
j_call: TRBJ2-3

cdr3_aa: CASSPGLSFNYGYTF
cdr3_nt: TGTGCCAGCAGCCCCGGACTTAGCTTTAACTATGGCTACACCTTC
clone_size: NA
d_call: NA
v_call: TRBV7-8
j_call: TRBJ1-2

cdr3_aa: CASSQINWSGANNEQFF
cdr3_nt: TGCGCCAGCAGCCAGATAAACTGGAGCGGGGCGAACAATGAGCAGTTCTTC
clone_size: NA
d_call: TRBD2
v_call: TRBV4-3
j_call: TRBJ2-1

cdr3_aa: CSVEGGGSGTQYF
cdr3_nt: TGCAGCGTTGAAGGCGGGGGGTCGGGGACCCAGTACTTC
clone_size: NA
d_call: TRBD2
v_call: TRBV29-1
j_call: TRBJ2-5